This T cell receptor beta chain was documented in a study of response to subunit inactivated influenza vaccine. Study results and caveats: A suggestion made by the authors is that each seasonal influenza vaccination recruits few new T cells.

The sample holds a few counts of this clonotype. Antigen specificity is unknown. TCRdb re-called the RT-PCR reads through MiXCR, storing one row per CDR3 protein. Found here are about 500,000 distinct CDR3 sequences, about 15% of them singletons; the top ten hold approximately 3%. Germline CDR1 is DFQATT and CDR2 is SNEGSKA (reference sequence). The CDR3 is 15 residues long. The trim removed 1 base at V and 4 bases at J, leaving 8 bases unmatched. Sequences were derived from CD4+ T cells sorted from PBMCs, sampled around 25 months after vaccination. The chain recombines TRBV20-1 with TRBJ2-5, with 8 positions matching TRBD2. The sequence was obtained from a man in his fifties or sixties who received an inactivated influenza vaccine. The CDR3 is CSARATGGPVETQYF. The CDR3 DNA sequence: TGCAGTGCTAGAGCGACGGGGGGGCCGGTAGAGACCCAGTACTTC.